These 19 T cell receptor beta chains originate from one sample sequenced in a study of blood T cells in healthy people across ages. Then a second PCR, running about 6 to 11 cycles, was carried out with a sample-barcoded 5' primer and a J-beta primer mix. TCRdb reanalysed the 5' RACE reads using MiXCR and keeps one entry per CDR3 protein. The sample yields around 1,800,000 distinct CDR3 sequences, approximately 40% seen once. Sequenced sample: blood. These receptors originate from a human donor in good health.

The chain carries TRBV7-2 and TRBJ1-2; D remains unclear. Trimming stripped 2 bases from V and 3 bases from J, with 16 bases between. CDR3 size: 16 residues. Germline V lookup: CDR1 SGHTA, CDR2 FQGNSA. CDR3 protein: CASSLNRLGSDYGYTF. As DNA, the CDR3 is TGTGCCAGCAGCTTAAACCGTTTGGGCAGCGACTATGGCTACACCTTC.

The sample holds a few counts of this clonotype. The chain uses TRBV6-5 and TRBJ1-1, with D unclear. The V end lost 3 bases, the J end lost 3 bases, and 17 bases lay between the germline ends. This CDR3 is 16 amino acids long. The V gene's germline CDR1 is MNHEY and CDR2 SVGAGI. The CDR3 here is CASSYAPTGPYTEAFF. CDR3 nucleotide sequence: TGTGCCAGCAGTTATGCACCGACCGGGCCCTACACTGAAGCTTTCTTT.

This clonotype was seen only a few times. The rearrangement links TRBV12-3 or TRBV12-4 to TRBJ1-2, with 7 bases lining up with TRBD1. V lost 6 bases to trimming and J lost 8 bases; unmatched junction nucleotides: 9. The CDR3 sequence is 13 residues long. The CDR3 DNA sequence: TGTGCCAGCAGCTCTCGACAGGGAGGAGGCTACACCTTC. Its protein product is CASSSRQGGGYTF.

The V gene is TRBV20-1, the J gene TRBJ2-5, with D unresolved. The DNA end is a closer match to TRBJ2-7, so the J assignment may be wrong. The CDR3 covers 14 residues. Germline V gene data show CDR1 as DFQATT and CDR2 as SNEGSKA (reference sequence). CDR3 sequence (DNA): TGCAGTGCTTACCTCTCCGGCGCAGCCTACGAGCAGTACTTC. Protein sequence: CSAYLSGAAYEQYF.

This clonotype was seen a few times. The chain is built from TRBV13 and TRBJ1-1, with TRBD1 as a possible D gene (5 bases). CDR1 is PRHDT and CDR2 is FYEKMQ in the germline V gene (reference sequence). The CDR3 runs 12 residues. Trimming cost V 0 bases and J 9 bases, with 8 bases left between them. The CDR3 DNA sequence: TGTGCCAGCAGCTTAGGGGGGACTAAAGCTTTCTTT. Protein sequence: CASSLGGTKAFF.

Points on this clonotype: No conserved phenylalanine or tryptophan ends this CDR3, so it is likely a read error. The V and J genes are TRBV7-2 and TRBJ2-7; D gene ambiguous. Germline CDR1 reads SGHTA; CDR2 reads FQGNSA. Trimming pared 4 bases from V and 9 bases from J, leaving 25 bases between. The CDR3 is 16 residues long. The CDR3 loop reads CASSYASGDPSSVQYC. Written as DNA, the CDR3 is TGTGCCAGCAGCTATGCGTCAGGTGATCCATCGAGCGTGCAGTACTGC.

The chain employs TRBV5-1 and TRBJ2-5, with 9 bases aligning to TRBD2. There are 16 residues in the CDR3. CDR1 and CDR2 from the germline V gene are SGHRS and YFSETQ. The ends lost 4 bases at V and 7 bases at J; junction bases unmatched: 14. CDR3 sequence (DNA): TGCGCCAGCAGCAAAGGGGATAGCGGGGGTTCCGGGACCCAGTACTTC. This encodes CASSKGDSGGSGTQYF.

V usage is TRBV28 and J usage is TRBJ1-2, with TRBD1 matching over 7 bases. Germline CDR1 reads MDHEN; CDR2 reads SYDVKM. This CDR3 has 15 amino acids. J lost 0 bases, V lost 6 bases, and 7 bases had no gene match. The CDR3 reads CASSFDRAPNYGYTF. The CDR3 bases are TGTGCCAGCAGCTTCGACAGGGCCCCTAACTATGGCTACACCTTC.

DNA for the CDR3: TGTGCCAGCAGCAAGTACCTTGAGCAGTTCTTC. Translation gives CASSKYLEQFF. The chain combines TRBV5-6 with TRBJ2-1; the D is unclear. The CDR3 totals 11 residues. V dropped 4 bases and J dropped 9 bases, with 8 bases sitting between them. Germline V gene sequence: CDR1 SGHDT, CDR2 YYEEEE.

Concerning this clonotype itself: One end of the junction varies from germline; a read error may be responsible. The chain combines TRBV12-3 or TRBV12-4 with TRBJ2-3, with unresolved D. The CDR3 length is 11 residues. The CDR3 here is CANSWSDTQYF. The CDR3 region has the DNA TGTGCCAACAGTTGGAGTGATACGCAGTATTTT.

This clonotype was counted only a few times. The chain has TRBV18 and TRBJ2-1; D is perhaps TRBD1 (6 bases). The CDR3 contains 16 residues. The ends were cut back, 2 bases at V and 8 bases at J, with 19 bases in the middle. Germline-derived CDR1 and CDR2 are KGHSH and LQKENI. Here the CDR3 DNA reads TGTGCCAGCTCACCAAATCAATTTGTTGGGGGCGATGAGCAGTTCTTC. Its protein product is CASSPNQFVGGDEQFF.

On this clonotype: This may stem from a read error, because a much larger clone lies one nucleotide away. CDR3: CASSYIMNTEAFF. The CDR3 DNA sequence: TGTGCCAGCAGTTACATCATGAACACTGAAGCTTTCTTT. The chain couples TRBV6-2 or TRBV6-3 to TRBJ1-1; D gene unclear. The CDR3 runs to 13 residues. Trimming removed 2 bases at V and 0 bases at J, with 4 bases between. From germline, CDR1 is MNHEY and CDR2 SVGEGT.

This clonotype was observed a handful of times. The chain recombines TRBV20-1 with TRBJ2-5; TRBD2 matches at 8 bases. Germline V gene sequence: CDR1 DFQATT, CDR2 SNEGSKA (reference sequence). The V gene end was trimmed by 2 bases and the J gene end by 4 bases; junction bases not matched to a gene: 9. CDR3 length: 15 amino acids. This CDR3 is CSARTGGGAGETQYF. CDR3 nucleotides: TGCAGTGCTAGAACGGGAGGGGGGGCAGGAGAGACCCAGTACTTC.

This chain uses TRBV11-2 with TRBJ2-2; D may be TRBD2 (5 bases). Germline V gene sequence: CDR1 SGHAT, CDR2 FQNNGV. Trimming removed 5 bases from V and 5 bases from J, with 12 bases in between. CDR3 length: 14 amino acids. CDR3 bases: TGTGCCAGCAGCCCGCTAGCAAGGACCGGGGAGCTGTTTTTT. Translation: CASSPLARTGELFF.

This sequence joins TRBV28 and TRBJ2-7; D gene unclear. Trimming shortened V by 6 bases and J by 3 bases, and 12 bases separated the two germline ends. Germline values: CDR1 MDHEN, CDR2 SYDVKM. The CDR3 length is 13 residues. The CDR3: CASRHSIFYEQYF. CDR3 nucleotide sequence: TGTGCCAGCAGGCACTCCATATTCTACGAGCAGTACTTC. Full variable domain (outside the CDR3, taken from reference TRBV28 and TRBJ2-7): DVKVTQSSRYLVKRTGEKVFLECVQDMDHENMFWYRQDPGLGLRLIYFSYDVKMKEKGDIPEGYSVSREKKERFSLILESASTNQTSMYLCASRHSIFYEQYFGPGTRLTVT.

V is TRBV15 and J is TRBJ2-7; possible D gene TRBD1, 6 bases. V was clipped by 5 bases and J by 4 bases, with 18 bases between them. CDR1 is LNHNV, CDR2 YYDKDF, per germline (reference sequence). CDR3 length: 15 residues. The CDR3 DNA is TGTGCCACCAGCGTCAAGCCCAGCAGGGGATACGAGCAGTACTTC. Translation: CATSVKPSRGYEQYF.

V usage is TRBV6-1 and J usage is TRBJ2-5; the D call may be TRBD1 or TRBD2 (5 bases each). With 1 base removed from V and 4 bases from J, the gap between germline ends came to 10 bases. In germline, CDR1 is MNHNS, CDR2 SASEGT. This CDR3 spans 14 amino acids. This CDR3 is CASSEGGVGETQYF. The CDR3 DNA follows: TGTGCCAGCAGTGAAGGAGGGGTGGGAGAGACCCAGTACTTC.

This clonotype was counted ten times or more. V is TRBV9 and J is TRBJ1-2; 7 positions agree with TRBD1. The CDR3 has 14 amino acids. Germline V gene sequence: CDR1 SGDLS, CDR2 YYNGEE. Trimming removed 4 bases from V and 3 bases from J; junction bases left unmatched: 6. CDR3 region: CASSLQGMDYGYTF. The CDR3 region has the DNA TGTGCCAGCAGCCTACAGGGGATGGACTATGGCTACACCTTC.

This clonotype was detected a few times. The junction differs from germline at one of its ends, possibly a read error. The rearrangement uses TRBV4-1 and TRBJ1-2; the match to TRBD1 covers 8 bases. The CDR3 is 14 residues long. Germline V CDR1 and CDR2: MGHRA, YSYEKL. CDR3 bases: TGCGCTAGCAGCCAACCGGACAGGGTGGCTGGCTACACCTTC. It is translated as CASSQPDRVAGYTF.